This TCR beta chain was captured in a study of identical twins. Study-level findings and limits: Cord blood beta clonotypes present at high abundance carried fewer insertions; no such pattern appeared in memory repertoires.

This clonotype has just a few counts. Its antigen is not identified. The CDR3 sequence is 13 residues long. Looked up from germline, CDR1 is MRHNA and CDR2 is SNTAGT. V was trimmed by 8 bases and J by 0 bases, leaving 11 bases between them. TCRdb re-analysed the 5' RACE reads in MiXCR, keeping a single row per CDR3 protein. The table shows 600,000 to 700,000 distinct CDR3 sequences, with around 20% occurring only once. These data were likewise used in another study, on T cells expressing NK-cell markers. That report adds: Several experiments confined sorting to alpha-beta TCR T cells with an anti-gamma-delta TCR antibody.

The source material was PBMCs. V is TRBV6-4 and J is TRBJ2-7; D is tentatively TRBD1 or TRBD2 (6 bases each). The receptor was isolated from a young woman in good health. Here the CDR3 reads CASLRDTSYEQYF. CDR3 bases: TGTGCCAGCTTGCGGGACACCTCCTACGAGCAGTACTTC.